These T cell receptor beta chains were read from a single sample in a study of graft-versus-host responses after intestinal transplantation. TCRdb keeps only in-frame clones here, not all; method: immunoSEQ multiplex PCR. This table has about 88,000 clones, approximately 89% appearing once. Antigens for these TCRs are unknown. This material consisted of unstimulated CD4+ T cells sorted from spleen or lymph node cells, taken before transplant. Receptors were obtained from a human donor who was the organ donor for an intestinal transplant. Each CDR3 is given with its conserved first and last residue. D genes are given only for firm matches. The size of a clone is reported for some rows only, either as once, few or many, or as a class for expanded clones.

J gene	clone size	V gene	D gene	CDR3 DNA	CDR3 protein
TRBJ2-3	.	TRBV29-1	TRBD1	TGCAGCGTCGACAGGGCCCAAGATACGCAGTATTTT	CSVDRAQDTQYF
TRBJ2-3	.	TRBV7-3	TRBD2	TGTGCCAGCAGTACTAGCGGGGTCACAGATACGCAGTATTTT	CASSTSGVTDTQYF
TRBJ2-7	.	TRBV11-1	TRBD2	TGTGCCAGCACCCCACGGTTCGGGGGGGCCTCCCTCTCCTACGAGCAGTACTTC	CASTPRFGGASLSYEQYF
TRBJ2-5	.	TRBV14	.	TGTGCCAGCAGCGCTCGACTGGTCCAAGAGACCCAGTACTTC	CASSARLVQETQYF
TRBJ2-2	.	TRBV7-3	.	TGTGCCAGCAGCTTAACGACAGCGAACACCGGGGAGCTGTTTTTT	CASSLTTANTGELFF
TRBJ2-7	.	TRBV7-9	.	TGTGCCAGCAGCTTAGTAATTGGGGCCCCCTACGAGCAGTACTTC	CASSLVIGAPYEQYF
TRBJ2-3	.	TRBV28	.	TGTGCCAGCAGTCAGGGGGGAGATACGCAGTATTTT	CASSQGGDTQYF
TRBJ2-1	.	TRBV5-1	TRBD2	TGCGCCAGCAGCTTGGCCGGGCTAGCGGGGGGGCCAGGTTATTCTGAGCAGTTCTTC	CASSLAGLAGGPGYSEQFF
TRBJ1-1	.	TRBV12-5	TRBD1	TGTGCTAGTGGTCTAACAGGGGGCGTTCCGCCTGAAGCTTTCTTT	CASGLTGGVPPEAFF
TRBJ2-1	.	TRBV11-2	.	TGTGCCAGCAGCGAAGGCACGGGGTCCTTCTACAATGAGCAGTTCTTC	CASSEGTGSFYNEQFF
TRBJ2-3	.	TRBV5-4	.	TGTGCCAGCAGCCTCCAGGGGACAGATACGCAGTATTTT	CASSLQGTDTQYF
TRBJ2-5	.	TRBV21-1	.	TGTGCCAGCAGCAAAGGACTAGCGGTTACAAGAGCCCAGTACTTC	CASSKGLAVTRAQYF
TRBJ2-7	.	TRBV5-8	TRBD2	TGTGCCAGCAGCTTGCCGGGGGGGGGCTCCTACGAGCAGTACTTC	CASSLPGGGSYEQYF
TRBJ1-4	.	TRBV27	TRBD1	TGTGCCAGCAGCAGAGTACAGGGGGGGGACGAAAAACTGTTTTTT	CASSRVQGGDEKLFF
TRBJ2-1	.	TRBV27	TRBD2	TGTGCCAGCAGTTTACGGCTAACGGGAGGGCCTAATGAGCAGTTCTTC	CASSLRLTGGPNEQFF
TRBJ2-3	once	TRBV25-1	.	TGTGCCAGCAGTGAGCCTGGGCGATGGGATACGCAGTATTTT	CASSEPGRWDTQYF
TRBJ2-1	once	TRBV7-6	TRBD2	TGTGCCAGCAGCTTACTAGCGGGAGGGCCCAGAAATGAGCAGTTCTTC	CASSLLAGGPRNEQFF
TRBJ2-1	once	TRBV29-1	TRBD2	TGCAGCGTTGAGGGGGGGAGGGGACCTCAACGTTTCGATGAGCAGTTCTTC	CSVEGGRGPQRFDEQFF
TRBJ2-2	.	TRBV14	.	TGTGCCAGCAGCCAAGTCCGTACCGGGGAGCTGTTTTTT	CASSQVRTGELFF
TRBJ2-1	.	TRBV7-9	TRBD1	TGTGCCAGCAGCTTAGACAGGGCAGGGGGTGAGCAGTTCTTC	CASSLDRAGGEQFF
TRBJ2-5	.	TRBV29-1	TRBD1	TGCAGCGTTGCAAGACCCGGGACAGCCCAAGAGACCCAGTACTTC	CSVARPGTAQETQYF
TRBJ2-7	.	TRBV2	TRBD1	TGTGCCAGCAGTCCGGACAGGGGGCGCGAGCAGTACTTC	CASSPDRGREQYF
TRBJ1-2	.	TRBV25-1	TRBD1	TGTGCCAGCAGTGAGGGACAGGGCAGATATGGCTACACCTTC	CASSEGQGRYGYTF
TRBJ2-3	.	TRBV11-2	.	TGTGCCAGCAGCTTATGGGGGCGGGCGGTGCACACAGATACGCAGTATTTT	CASSLWGRAVHTDTQYF
TRBJ2-2	once	TRBV6-6	TRBD1	TGTGCCAGCAGTTACGGGGGGACAGGGGACACCGGGGAGCTGTTTTTT	CASSYGGTGDTGELFF
TRBJ2-7	.	TRBV11-3	TRBD2	TGTGCCAGCAGAGGACTAGCGAGCGAGCAGTACTTC	CASRGLASEQYF
TRBJ1-2	.	TRBV29-1	.	TGCAGCGTTGGAGGATCCTATGGCTACACCTTC	CSVGGSYGYTF
TRBJ1-1	.	TRBV18	.	TGTGCCAGCTCACCAACAGGTTCCTCTGGTGGTGAAGCCTTCTTT	CASSPTGSSGGEAFF
TRBJ1-2	.	TRBV7-9	.	TGTGCCAGCAGCTTGGAGGGACGGTTCTATGGCTACACCTTC	CASSLEGRFYGYTF
TRBJ2-2	.	TRBV10-2	TRBD2	TGCGCCAGCAGCTCCAGGACTAGCGGGAGTCGGGAGCTGTTTTTT	CASSSRTSGSRELFF
TRBJ1-6	.	TRBV5-1	.	TGCGCCAGCAGCACAATACCGGGAGCCAATTCACCCCTCCACTTT	CASSTIPGANSPLHF
TRBJ1-5	.	TRBV30	.	TGTGCCTGGAGTGTAGGCCCGGAGGCCCAGCCCCAGCATTTT	CAWSVGPEAQPQHF
TRBJ2-3	.	TRBV5-5	TRBD1	TGTGCCAGCAGCTTGTCGGTGGGACAGAACACAGATACGCAGTATTTT	CASSLSVGQNTDTQYF
TRBJ2-7	once	TRBV19	TRBD1	TGTGCCAGGATTGCCTTTGGGGGGACAGGGTCGAACTACGAGCAGTACTTC	CARIAFGGTGSNYEQYF
TRBJ1-6	.	TRBV30	.	TGTGCCTGGATTCCAAAGGGACACCTCTATAATTCACCCCTCCACTTT	CAWIPKGHLYNSPLHF
TRBJ2-7	.	TRBV6-5	TRBD2	TGTGCCAGCAGTTACTCACTAGCGGGGTCTTACGAGCAGTACTTC	CASSYSLAGSYEQYF
TRBJ1-2	.	TRBV11-2	TRBD1	TGTGCCAGCAGCACCGGACCAGGACAGGGAGCAGGCTATGGCTACACCTTC	CASSTGPGQGAGYGYTF
TRBJ2-5	.	TRBV10-1	TRBD2	TGCGCCAGCAGTGAAGGACTAGCGGGAGACCAAGAGACCCAGTACTTC	CASSEGLAGDQETQYF
TRBJ2-1	.	TRBV7-3	TRBD1	TGTGCCAGCAGCTTTAAACAGGGGGACTACAATGAGCAGTTCTTC	CASSFKQGDYNEQFF
TRBJ1-2	.	TRBV7-9	TRBD1	TGTGCCAGCAGCTTAATCGCAGGGGGCGAAGGCTACACCTTC	CASSLIAGGEGYTF
TRBJ2-7	once	TRBV27	.	TGTGCCAGCAGTTTAATCGACGAGCAGTACTTC	CASSLIDEQYF
TRBJ2-1	.	TRBV28	.	TGTGCCAGCAGTTTTGCCCTGCAGGGTTATGAGCAGTTCTTC	CASSFALQGYEQFF
TRBJ1-1	few	TRBV14	.	TGTGCCAGCAGCCAAGACGCGGCGGGGGCTTTCTTT	CASSQDAAGAFF
TRBJ2-1	.	TRBV10-3	.	TGTGCCATCAGTGAGTCCAATCCTAGGAGCTCCTACAATGAGCAGTTCTTC	CAISESNPRSSYNEQFF
TRBJ1-2	.	TRBV5-1	.	TGCGCCAGCAGCCATGCCGACAGGTATTATGGCTACACCTTC	CASSHADRYYGYTF
TRBJ2-3	.	TRBV11-3	.	TGTGCCAGCAGCTTTTGGAGGGATACGCAGTATTTT	CASSFWRDTQYF
TRBJ2-1	.	TRBV5-1	TRBD2	TGCGCCAGCAGCGATAGCGGGGATTACAATGAGCAGTTCTTC	CASSDSGDYNEQFF
TRBJ2-6	.	TRBV5-1	TRBD2	TGCGCCAGCAGCCTCGGACTAGCGGGGCTCTCTGGGGCCAACGTCCTGACTTTC	CASSLGLAGLSGANVLTF
TRBJ2-7	.	TRBV6-1	.	TGTGCCAGCAGTGTTCGTGGCGGGCAGGAGGGGTCCCCATCCTACGAGCAGTACTTC	CASSVRGGQEGSPSYEQYF
TRBJ1-6	few	TRBV6-5	TRBD1	TGTGCCAGCAGTTTGGAACAGGGGGCCCCTTCACCCCTCCACTTT	CASSLEQGAPSPLHF
TRBJ2-7	once	TRBV9	.	TGTGCCAGCAGCGTAGAAACAGGGAACTACGAGCAGTACTTC	CASSVETGNYEQYF
TRBJ2-1	.	TRBV30	TRBD2	TGTGCCTGGAGTGGCGGGGGACTCAACAATGAGCAGTTCTTC	CAWSGGGLNNEQFF
TRBJ2-3	.	TRBV4-1	.	TGCGCCAGCAGCCAAGAAGAAACAGGGGGGGGATTTGGCACAGATACGCAGTATTTT	CASSQEETGGGFGTDTQYF
TRBJ1-2	.	TRBV28	.	TGTGCCAGCAGTCCCCCGCGGGGCCGTGCTAACTATGGCTACACCTTC	CASSPPRGRANYGYTF
TRBJ2-3	once	TRBV7-8	.	TGTGCCAGCAGCTTAGTTGCGGGTACCGCCACAGATACGCAGTATTTT	CASSLVAGTATDTQYF
TRBJ2-1	.	TRBV6-5	.	TGTGCCAGCAGACGTTTGCAGGGGTCCTACAATGAGCAGTTCTTC	CASRRLQGSYNEQFF
TRBJ1-1	.	TRBV29-1	.	TGCAGCGGAGGGGAGGGGGTTCAAGCTTTCTTT	CSGGEGVQAFF
TRBJ2-5	.	TRBV28	.	TGTGCCAGCAGTCCAGGCGGGGAGACCCAGTACTTC	CASSPGGETQYF
TRBJ2-2	.	TRBV27	TRBD1	TGTGCCAGCAGCCGGGACAGGGGGCTTAAGATACGACGGACCGGGGAGCTGTTTTTT	CASSRDRGLKIRRTGELFF